This T cell receptor (beta chain) was observed in a study of beta chain features in type 1 diabetes. The trim removed 2 bases at V and 5 bases at J, leaving 6 bases unmatched. Germline loops: CDR1 PRHDT, CDR2 FYEKMQ (reference sequence). The CDR3 extends over 15 amino acids. The study reverse transcribed the entire isolated RNA, so it sequenced expressed TCRB transcripts. Assay used: immunoSEQ multiplex PCR; TCRdb lists only in-frame clones, some missing. The top ten hold 0.09% to 0.095% of the sample, which has about 620,000 clones, about 14% seen once. This clone was found a few times. Sequencing used naive CD4+ T cells from blood. The chain combines TRBV13 with TRBJ2-5, with 9 nucleotides matching TRBD1. The source is a man in his late teens or twenties in good health. This CDR3 reads CASSLWGQGRETQYF. CDR3 in DNA: TGTGCCAGCAGCTTATGGGGACAGGGAAGGGAGACCCAGTACTTC.